This T cell receptor beta chain is from a study of metastatic and nonmetastatic thyroid tumors. This clone appeared many times. Its specificity is not known. Study conclusions and caveats: Significantly greater TCR beta diversity was reportedly found in malignant thyroid tumors than in benign nodules (in blood and tumor).

TCRdb re-analyzed the PCR reads through MiXCR. The table shows approximately 40,000 clones, with 10% to 12% occurring only once. CDR1 is MDHEN, CDR2 SYDVKM, per germline. The V gene end was trimmed by 4 bases and the J gene end by 2 bases; junction bases not matched to a gene: 16. The CDR3 has 19 residues. Prior to thyroid surgery, none of the patients had received any treatment. The source of this sequence is a female donor with papillary thyroid cancer or a benign thyroid nodule (not recorded which). Some clones in this sample may be carry-over from other donors' samples. This chain links TRBV28 with TRBJ2-7, with 11 bases aligning to TRBD1. Input material: blood. The DNA for the CDR3 is TGTGCCAGCAGTTGGACAGGGGGCGCGGATACAGGTCCGGCCTACGAGCAGTACTTC. Protein sequence: CASSWTGGADTGPAYEQYF.